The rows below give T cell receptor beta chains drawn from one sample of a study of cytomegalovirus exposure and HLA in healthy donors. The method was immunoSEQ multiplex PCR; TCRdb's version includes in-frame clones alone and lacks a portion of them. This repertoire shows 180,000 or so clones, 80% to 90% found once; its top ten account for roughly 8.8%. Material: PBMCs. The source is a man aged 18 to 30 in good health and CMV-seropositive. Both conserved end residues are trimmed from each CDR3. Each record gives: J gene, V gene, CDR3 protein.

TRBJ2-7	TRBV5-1	ASSPGDRVRYEQY
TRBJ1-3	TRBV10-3	AISDQDRALGNTIY
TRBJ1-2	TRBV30	AWSPTGNYGYT
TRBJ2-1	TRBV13	ASSYRTGIKEQF
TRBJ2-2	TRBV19	ASSSLGLAGNTGELF
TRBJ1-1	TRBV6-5	ASSYPGTGGTEAF
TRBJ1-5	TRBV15	ATSRDTGVQPQH
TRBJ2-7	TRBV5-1	ASSYRGSSYEQY
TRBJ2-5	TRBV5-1	ASSEGLAAQETQY
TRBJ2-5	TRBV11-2	ASSYAGESH
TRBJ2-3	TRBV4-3	ASSQGGPLSTDTQY
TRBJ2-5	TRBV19	ASSSLPGTAQETQY
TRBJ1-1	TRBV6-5	ASSPYRSGSAF
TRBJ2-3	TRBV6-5	ASSYTGGDTQY
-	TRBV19	ASSIYQGQGAYEQY
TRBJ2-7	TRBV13	ASSSAWPSSYEQY
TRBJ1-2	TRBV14	ASSQDVRGNYGYT
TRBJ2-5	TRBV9	ASSVDGQGPQETQY
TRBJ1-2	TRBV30	AWRGVRDGYT
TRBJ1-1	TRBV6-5	ASSYSDRSNTEAF
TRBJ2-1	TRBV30	ATRGGGGVYNEQF
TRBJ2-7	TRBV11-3	ASSLGGSYEQY
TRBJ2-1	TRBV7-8	ASSPRTSGGYNEQF
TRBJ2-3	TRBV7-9	ASSLEGNTQY
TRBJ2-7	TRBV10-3	AIQNGTSPYEQY
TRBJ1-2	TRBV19	ASSIPSDFDGYT